This is a list of T cell receptor beta chains from one sample in a study of blood T cell repertoires in COVID-19. The protocol was immunoSEQ multiplex PCR, while the TCRdb copy is restricted to in-frame clones and leaves out a portion. The sample consists of 40,000 to 60,000 clones, under 85% of them appearing once. The sequencing sample was made of peripheral blood. These receptors came from a human donor in a cohort sampled during active COVID-19. Each CDR3 is given with its conserved first and last residue. A D gene is named only where the DNA matches it firmly. Clone size is not always given. Where it is, it says once, few, many or a class for expanded clones.

V gene: TRBV5-5; D gene: TRBD1; clone size: .; J gene: TRBJ1-5; CDR3 protein: CASSPGTGTGGVQPQHF; CDR3 DNA: TGTGCCAGCAGCCCTGGAACCGGGACAGGGGGAGTTCAGCCCCAGCATTTT
V gene: TRBV18; D gene: .; clone size: .; J gene: TRBJ2-3; CDR3 protein: CASSPGWAGGTDTQYF; CDR3 DNA: TGTGCCAGCTCACCAGGTTGGGCAGGGGGCACAGATACGCAGTATTTT
V gene: TRBV11-2; D gene: TRBD1; clone size: .; J gene: TRBJ2-2; CDR3 protein: CASSFVGGLGTGELFF; CDR3 DNA: TGTGCCAGCAGCTTCGTAGGGGGCTTGGGTACCGGGGAGCTGTTTTTT
V gene: TRBV5-1; D gene: .; clone size: once; J gene: TRBJ2-1; CDR3 protein: CASSLAPGYNEQFF; CDR3 DNA: TGCGCCAGCAGCTTGGCCCCGGGCTACAATGAGCAGTTCTTC
V gene: TRBV28; D gene: .; clone size: .; J gene: TRBJ2-3; CDR3 protein: CASRGGHTDTQYF; CDR3 DNA: TGTGCCAGCAGGGGCGGACACACAGATACGCAGTATTTT
V gene: TRBV28; D gene: .; clone size: .; J gene: TRBJ2-7; CDR3 protein: CASSPPPGRGVPYEQYF; CDR3 DNA: TGTGCCAGCAGTCCCCCCCCAGGGCGGGGAGTCCCCTACGAGCAGTACTTC
V gene: TRBV12-3/TRBV12-4; D gene: .; clone size: .; J gene: TRBJ1-1; CDR3 protein: CASRSSGNTEAFF; CDR3 DNA: TGTGCCAGCAGAAGCTCAGGGAACACTGAAGCTTTCTTT
V gene: TRBV30; D gene: .; clone size: .; J gene: TRBJ2-7; CDR3 protein: CAWSGQNYEQYF; CDR3 DNA: TGTGCCTGGAGTGGACAGAACTACGAGCAGTACTTC
V gene: TRBV30; D gene: .; clone size: once; J gene: TRBJ1-2; CDR3 protein: CAWSVPGYGYTF; CDR3 DNA: TGTGCCTGGAGTGTACCCGGGTATGGCTACACCTTC
V gene: TRBV29-1; D gene: TRBD1; clone size: .; J gene: TRBJ1-1; CDR3 protein: CSTGGNTEAFF; CDR3 DNA: TGCAGCACAGGGGGGAACACTGAAGCTTTCTTT
V gene: TRBV29-1; D gene: TRBD1; clone size: .; J gene: TRBJ1-1; CDR3 protein: CSVEGGTEHNTEAFF; CDR3 DNA: TGCAGCGTTGAAGGCGGGACAGAGCACAACACTGAAGCTTTCTTT
V gene: TRBV7-9; D gene: TRBD1; clone size: .; J gene: TRBJ1-1; CDR3 protein: CASSAGTGFTEAFF; CDR3 DNA: TGTGCCAGCAGCGCCGGGACAGGGTTCACTGAAGCTTTCTTT
V gene: TRBV2; D gene: TRBD2; clone size: once; J gene: TRBJ2-1; CDR3 protein: CASRILAGGVLNEQFF; CDR3 DNA: TGTGCCAGCAGAATTTTAGCGGGGGGGGTTTTGAATGAGCAGTTCTTC
V gene: TRBV19; D gene: TRBD1; clone size: .; J gene: TRBJ1-1; CDR3 protein: CASSSDRVSEAFF; CDR3 DNA: TGTGCCAGTAGTTCAGACAGGGTCTCTGAAGCTTTCTTT
V gene: TRBV5-1; D gene: TRBD1; clone size: .; J gene: TRBJ1-1; CDR3 protein: CASSLGTGYEAFF; CDR3 DNA: TGCGCCAGCAGCCTAGGGACAGGGTACGAAGCTTTCTTT
V gene: TRBV6-1; D gene: .; clone size: .; J gene: TRBJ1-6; CDR3 protein: CASSGEMSGLDSPLHF; CDR3 DNA: TGTGCCAGCAGTGGTGAGATGTCCGGGTTGGATTCACCCCTCCACTTT
V gene: TRBV2; D gene: .; clone size: .; J gene: TRBJ1-5; CDR3 protein: CASSLRLNSNQPQHF; CDR3 DNA: TGTGCCAGCAGTCTTCGGTTGAATAGCAATCAGCCCCAGCATTTT
V gene: TRBV1; D gene: .; clone size: .; J gene: TRBJ2-7; CDR3 protein: CTSSHGTLLGEQYF; CDR3 DNA: TGCACCAGCAGCCATGGGACTCTCCTGGGCGAGCAGTACTTC
V gene: TRBV6-2/TRBV6-3; D gene: TRBD2; clone size: .; J gene: TRBJ2-3; CDR3 protein: CASSYGTSARASPDTQYF; CDR3 DNA: TGTGCCAGCAGTTACGGGACTAGCGCCCGAGCTTCCCCAGATACGCAGTATTTT
V gene: TRBV11-1; D gene: .; clone size: .; J gene: TRBJ1-1; CDR3 protein: CASSPPDLNTEAFF; CDR3 DNA: TGTGCCAGCAGCCCCCCAGATCTGAACACTGAAGCTTTCTTT
V gene: TRBV18; D gene: TRBD1; clone size: .; J gene: TRBJ1-4; CDR3 protein: CASSPSSGTGLAKLFF; CDR3 DNA: TGTGCCAGCTCACCCTCCTCCGGGACAGGGTTGGCAAAACTGTTTTTT